This T cell receptor (beta chain) was captured by sequencing in a study of human T cells and chemical hapten exposure. Unique molecular identifiers were affixed to discrete cDNA molecules within the library. Authors' methods: Counts of TCRs in each sample centred on a median of approximately 96,000 and extended from approximately 25,000 to 650,000. TCRdb re-called the 5' RACE reads through MiXCR, storing one row per CDR3 protein. What appears here as the V and J calls and clone size reflects TCRdb's work, not the paper's. The repertoire holds tens of thousands of distinct CDR3 sequences, with 15% to 20% as singletons. The CDR3 extends over 17 amino acids. Trimming cost V 6 bases and J 1 base, with 21 bases left between them. CDR1 is MNHNS, CDR2 SASEGT, per germline. Total RNA was extracted from unfractionated whole blood.

This TCR derives from a female donor in good health. The chain employs TRBV6-1 and TRBJ1-2; no clear D gene. This CDR3 reads CASRRKRTGLDNYGYTF. CDR3 nucleotides: TGTGCCAGCAGACGAAAGAGGACCGGGTTAGATAACTATGGCTACACCTTC.